This TCR beta chain was retrieved from a study of molecular identifiers for immune sequencing clone quantification. Via MiXCR, TCRdb re-called the PCR reads, giving one row per CDR3 protein. The table has a few hundred thousand distinct CDR3 sequences, around a fifth seen once. The authors sorted naive CD8 T cells as CD8+CD4-CCR7+CD45RA+. Per the germline V gene, CDR1 is LGHNA and CDR2 is YSLEER. The CDR3 consists of 14 residues. In the case of this clonotype: One junction end does not reproduce the germline sequence, and a read error may be involved.

The V and J genes are TRBV4-3 and TRBJ1-1, with D unresolved. This TCR was sampled from a human donor in good health. Some libraries in this study had Jurkat cell RNA spiked in. Sequenced: naive CD8+ T cells from blood, with Jurkat cell RNA spiked in. Subset of the sample: FACS-sorted CD8+CD4-CCR7+CD45RA+ naive T cells. As DNA, the CDR3 is TGCGCCAGCAGCCAAGATCAGATGAACACTGAAGCTTCCTTT. The encoded protein is CASSQDQMNTEASF.